In its sample, the clone carrying this T cell receptor beta chain was seen many times. What it binds is unknown. The use of a sample-barcoded 5' primer and a J-beta primer mix characterized a second PCR of roughly 6 to 12 cycles. TCRdb re-called the 5' RACE reads through MiXCR, storing one row per CDR3 protein. The sample records fewer than 800,000 distinct CDR3 sequences, about 34% being singletons. This sample stems from a study of blood T cells in healthy people across ages. Germline assignment: CDR1 DFQATT and CDR2 SNEGSKA (reference sequence). V shed 7 bases and J shed 5 bases, with 11 bases lying between them. The CDR3 sequence is 11 residues long. Russia was home to the donors, healthy Caucasian individuals aged roughly 6 to 90. Study-wide findings and caveats: Those diversity estimates obtained from one million T cells were thought to be underestimates.

This clonotype originated in a woman of 80 years or more in good health. The sample taken for sequencing was blood. The chain employs TRBV20-1 and TRBJ1-1, with D unclear. Here the CDR3 reads CSVEGRTEAFF. In DNA form, the CDR3 reads TGCAGTGTCGAGGGAAGGACTGAAGCTTTCTTT.